Listed below are T cell receptor beta chains from one sample, sequenced in a study of T-cell memory formation after mild COVID-19. TCRdb used MiXCR to reprocess the 5' RACE reads, holding one entry per CDR3 protein. The data hold some 150,000 distinct CDR3 sequences, with about 19% observed a single time. The specimen sequenced was PBMCs or a T cell subset sorted from them (not recorded which). These receptors were obtained from an adult woman who had mild COVID-19 (a few samples of this study predate the infection). Cell type and time point are not known. CDR3s include the opening cysteine and the closing phenylalanine or tryptophan. Fields, in order: CDR3 DNA, CDR3 protein, clone size, D gene, V gene, J gene. A D gene is named only where the DNA matches it firmly. The listing skips clone size in some rows; elsewhere it reads once, few, many or a size class.

DNA: TGTGCCAGCAGCCCCCAAGGACAGAGCCACGAGCAGTACTTC
CDR3: CASSPQGQSHEQYF
size: .
D: .
V: TRBV9
J: TRBJ2-7

DNA: TGCGCCAGCAGCCCCGGGACAGGGTACAATGAGCAGTTCTTC
CDR3: CASSPGTGYNEQFF
size: .
D: TRBD1
V: TRBV5-1
J: TRBJ2-1

DNA: TGTGCCACCACATACTCTCGGGACAGTAAGTTTAACTATGGCTACACCTTC
CDR3: CATTYSRDSKFNYGYTF
size: few
D: TRBD1
V: TRBV24-1
J: TRBJ1-2

DNA: TGCGCCAGCAGCCAAGATTACGCCTTGGGCAACCAAGGGGAGCAGTTCTTC
CDR3: CASSQDYALGNQGEQFF
size: .
D: .
V: TRBV4-3
J: TRBJ2-1

DNA: TGTGCCAGCAGGGCGACTAGCGGGCAAGAGACCCAGTACTTC
CDR3: CASRATSGQETQYF
size: once
D: TRBD2
V: TRBV7-8
J: TRBJ2-5

DNA: TGTGCCAGCAGACATATTTGGGACACCGACACAGATACGCAGTATTTT
CDR3: CASRHIWDTDTDTQYF
size: many
D: .
V: TRBV5-5
J: TRBJ2-3

DNA: TGTGCCACCAGGGACAGGAGCACAGATACGCAGTATTTT
CDR3: CATRDRSTDTQYF
size: few
D: TRBD1
V: TRBV24-1
J: TRBJ2-3

DNA: TGCGCCAGCAGCAAGGGACAGGCGATCACCGGGGAGCTGTTTTTT
CDR3: CASSKGQAITGELFF
size: .
D: TRBD1
V: TRBV5-1
J: TRBJ2-2

DNA: TGTGCCAGCAGTTCCGGGACTAGCGGGAGTATGAATGAGCAGTTCTTC
CDR3: CASSSGTSGSMNEQFF
size: .
D: TRBD2
V: TRBV27
J: TRBJ2-1

DNA: TGTGCCAGCAGGGCCCGGGCTCCAAGGGCCAATGAGCAGTTCTTC
CDR3: CASRARAPRANEQFF
size: .
D: .
V: TRBV6-5
J: TRBJ2-1

DNA: TGTGCCATCAGTCCGGGACTAGCGGGTCACCAGGGGTCCTACGAGCAGTACTTC
CDR3: CAISPGLAGHQGSYEQYF
size: .
D: TRBD2
V: TRBV10-3
J: TRBJ2-7

DNA: TGTGCCAGCAGCTCCCGGGACCGGGCCTACGAGCAGTACTTC
CDR3: CASSSRDRAYEQYF
size: .
D: .
V: TRBV7-2
J: TRBJ2-7

DNA: TGTGCCAGCAGTGGACTAGTTTATATCTATGAGCAGTTCTTC
CDR3: CASSGLVYIYEQFF
size: few
D: .
V: TRBV2
J: TRBJ2-1

DNA: TGCGCCAGCAGTAGGACCCCTGGACAGCTCAATCAGCCCCAGCATTTT
CDR3: CASSRTPGQLNQPQHF
size: .
D: .
V: TRBV5-1
J: TRBJ1-5

DNA: TGCAGTGCATCAGTGCGGGGAGCCAGCTACGAGCAGTACTTC
CDR3: CSASVRGASYEQYF
size: few
D: .
V: TRBV20-1
J: TRBJ2-7

DNA: TGTGCCAGCAGTTACTCGGGAGGGAATAGCAATCAGCCCCAGCATTTT
CDR3: CASSYSGGNSNQPQHF
size: few
D: .
V: TRBV6-5
J: TRBJ1-5

DNA: TGCGCCAGCAGCGGGACTAGCGGGGGAGCCTACGAGCAGTACTTC
CDR3: CASSGTSGGAYEQYF
size: .
D: TRBD2
V: TRBV5-1
J: TRBJ2-7

DNA: TGTGCCAGCTCACCAGGGACTAGCGGGAAGAGCTCCTACAATGAGCAGTTCTTC
CDR3: CASSPGTSGKSSYNEQFF
size: few
D: TRBD2
V: TRBV18
J: TRBJ2-1

DNA: TGTGCCAGCAGCTCGGGACGTCCGTCAGGGAACACTGAAGCTTTCTTT
CDR3: CASSSGRPSGNTEAFF
size: few
D: .
V: TRBV7-3
J: TRBJ1-1

DNA: TGTGCCAGCAGTGAAGGGGATAGGGGCTACACCTTC
CDR3: CASSEGDRGYTF
size: .
D: .
V: TRBV6-5
J: TRBJ1-2

DNA: TGTGCCAGCAGTTTCCAGACGACCACCGGGGAGCTGTTTTTT
CDR3: CASSFQTTTGELFF
size: few
D: .
V: TRBV12-3/TRBV12-4
J: TRBJ2-2

DNA: TGTGCCAGCAGGACAGGGGGCGCGTCTGGGGCCAACGTCCTGACTTTC
CDR3: CASRTGGASGANVLTF
size: .
D: TRBD1
V: TRBV5-4
J: TRBJ2-6

DNA: TGTGCCATCAGTTCCTATAGCGGGGCGAACACAGATACGCAGTATTTT
CDR3: CAISSYSGANTDTQYF
size: .
D: TRBD2
V: TRBV10-3
J: TRBJ2-3

DNA: TGTGCCAGTAGTATGCGGCGGGGGGGCCTCGGAGATACGCAGTATTTT
CDR3: CASSMRRGGLGDTQYF
size: .
D: TRBD2
V: TRBV19
J: TRBJ2-3

DNA: TGCGCCAGCAGGCCTGGAGGGGGAGGTTCCACAGATACGCAGTATTTT
CDR3: CASRPGGGGSTDTQYF
size: .
D: .
V: TRBV5-1
J: TRBJ2-3

DNA: TGTGCCAGCAATAGGGACAGAGGATACGAGCAGTACTTC
CDR3: CASNRDRGYEQYF
size: few
D: TRBD1
V: TRBV2
J: TRBJ2-7

DNA: TGTGCCAGCAGGTCGATACAGGGGGCGAACACTGAAGCTTTCTTT
CDR3: CASRSIQGANTEAFF
size: once
D: TRBD1
V: TRBV6-5
J: TRBJ1-1

DNA: TGTGCCAGCAGTCTACAGTCCTCCTCACCCCTCCACTTT
CDR3: CASSLQSSSPLHF
size: .
D: .
V: TRBV12-3/TRBV12-4
J: TRBJ1-6

DNA: TGCGCCAGCGGCCCCCGGGACAGATACACAGATACGCAGTATTTT
CDR3: CASGPRDRYTDTQYF
size: .
D: TRBD1
V: TRBV4-3
J: TRBJ2-3

DNA: TGTGCCAGCAGCTCCTTCACTCGACAGGGCCCCTACGAGCAGTACTTC
CDR3: CASSSFTRQGPYEQYF
size: .
D: TRBD1
V: TRBV11-2
J: TRBJ2-7

DNA: TGTGCCAGCAGCACCGGGACTAGTGAATACGAGCAGTACTTC
CDR3: CASSTGTSEYEQYF
size: .
D: TRBD2
V: TRBV7-2
J: TRBJ2-7

DNA: TGCGCCAGCAGCCAACGGACAGGGGGCCCAGATACGCAGTATTTT
CDR3: CASSQRTGGPDTQYF
size: many
D: TRBD1
V: TRBV4-1
J: TRBJ2-3

DNA: TGCAGTGCTAGAGAGAATCTGAATATCCTCCATGAGCAGTTCTTC
CDR3: CSARENLNILHEQFF
size: .
D: .
V: TRBV20-1
J: TRBJ2-1

DNA: TGCGCCAGCAGCCAAGCTAGCGGGAAAGGCAATGAGCAGTTCTTC
CDR3: CASSQASGKGNEQFF
size: few
D: TRBD2
V: TRBV4-3
J: TRBJ2-1

DNA: TGTGCCAGCAGTTTGGGGCGCCGGGAGCTGTTTTTT
CDR3: CASSLGRRELFF
size: .
D: .
V: TRBV28
J: TRBJ2-2

DNA: TGTGCCAGCAGCGCAACAGGGATCTCCTACAATGAGCAGTTCTTC
CDR3: CASSATGISYNEQFF
size: many
D: .
V: TRBV7-2
J: TRBJ2-1

DNA: TGCAGCGCTGAAAAGGGAAACACCATATATTTT
CDR3: CSAEKGNTIYF
size: .
D: .
V: TRBV29-1
J: TRBJ1-3

DNA: TGTGCCAGCAGCCACGGCGGGACAGGGACTGAAGCTTTCTTT
CDR3: CASSHGGTGTEAFF
size: .
D: TRBD1
V: TRBV4-2
J: TRBJ1-1

DNA: TGTGCCAGCAGCCCTGGCCTGGGGAGCACAGATACGCAGTATTTT
CDR3: CASSPGLGSTDTQYF
size: few
D: .
V: TRBV6-6
J: TRBJ2-3

DNA: TGTGCCAGCAGCTTAGCGGGCACCAGCACAGATACGCAGTATTTT
CDR3: CASSLAGTSTDTQYF
size: few
D: .
V: TRBV7-2
J: TRBJ2-3

DNA: TGTGCCTCAAGACTAGCGGGAGCCTCCCAAGAGACCCAGTACTTC
CDR3: CASRLAGASQETQYF
size: many
D: TRBD2
V: TRBV30
J: TRBJ2-5